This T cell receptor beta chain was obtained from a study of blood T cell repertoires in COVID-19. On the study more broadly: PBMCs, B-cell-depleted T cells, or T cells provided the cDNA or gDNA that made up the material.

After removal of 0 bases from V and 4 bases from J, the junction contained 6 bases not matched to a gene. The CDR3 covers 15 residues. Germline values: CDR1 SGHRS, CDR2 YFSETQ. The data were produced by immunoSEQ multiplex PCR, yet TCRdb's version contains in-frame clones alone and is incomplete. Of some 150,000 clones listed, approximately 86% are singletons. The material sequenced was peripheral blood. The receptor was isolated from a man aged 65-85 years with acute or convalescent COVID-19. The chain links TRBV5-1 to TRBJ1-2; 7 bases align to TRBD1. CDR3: CASSLVSGGPYGYTF. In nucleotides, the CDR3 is TGCGCCAGCAGCTTGGTGTCAGGGGGACCCTATGGCTACACCTTC.